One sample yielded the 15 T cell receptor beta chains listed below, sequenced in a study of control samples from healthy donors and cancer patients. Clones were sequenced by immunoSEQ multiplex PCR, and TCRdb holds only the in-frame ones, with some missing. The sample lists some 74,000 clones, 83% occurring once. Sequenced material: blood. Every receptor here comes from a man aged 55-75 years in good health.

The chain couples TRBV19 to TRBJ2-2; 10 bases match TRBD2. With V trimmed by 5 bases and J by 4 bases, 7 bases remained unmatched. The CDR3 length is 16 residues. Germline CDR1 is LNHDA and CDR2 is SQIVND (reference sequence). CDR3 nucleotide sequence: TGTGCCAGTAGTTCACGTCCTAGCGGGAGCACCGGGGAGCTGTTTTTT. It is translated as CASSSRPSGSTGELFF.

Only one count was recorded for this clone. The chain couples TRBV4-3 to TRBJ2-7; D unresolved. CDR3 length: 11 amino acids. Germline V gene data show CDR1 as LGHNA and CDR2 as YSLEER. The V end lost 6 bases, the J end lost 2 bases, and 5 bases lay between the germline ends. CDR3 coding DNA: TGCGCCAGCAGGATACCCTACGAGCAGTACTTC. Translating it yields CASRIPYEQYF.

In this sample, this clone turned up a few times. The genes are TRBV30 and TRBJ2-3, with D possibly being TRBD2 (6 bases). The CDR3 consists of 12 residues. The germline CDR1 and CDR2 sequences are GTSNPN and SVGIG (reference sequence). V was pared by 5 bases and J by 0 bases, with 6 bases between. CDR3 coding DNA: TGTGCCTGGCGGGAGAGCACAGATACGCAGTATTTT. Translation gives CAWRESTDTQYF.

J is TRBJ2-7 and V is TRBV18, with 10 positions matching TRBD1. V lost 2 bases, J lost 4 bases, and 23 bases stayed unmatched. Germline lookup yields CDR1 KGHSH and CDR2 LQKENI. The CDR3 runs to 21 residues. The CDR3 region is CASSPTALTGGASGGGYEQYF. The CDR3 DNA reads TGTGCCAGCTCACCAACAGCTTTGACAGGGGGCGCTTCGGGAGGAGGGTACGAGCAGTACTTC.

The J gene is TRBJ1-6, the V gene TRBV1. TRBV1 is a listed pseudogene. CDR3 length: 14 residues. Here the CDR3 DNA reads TGCACCAGCAGCCAAGCCCGTGGTAATTCACCCCTCCACTTT. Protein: CTSSQARGNSPLHF.

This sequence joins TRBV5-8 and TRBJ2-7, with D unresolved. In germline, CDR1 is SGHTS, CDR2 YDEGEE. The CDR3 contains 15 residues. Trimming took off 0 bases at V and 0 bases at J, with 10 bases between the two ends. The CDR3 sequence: CASSLVFGNSYEQYF. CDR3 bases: TGTGCCAGCAGCTTGGTATTCGGAAACTCCTACGAGCAGTACTTC.

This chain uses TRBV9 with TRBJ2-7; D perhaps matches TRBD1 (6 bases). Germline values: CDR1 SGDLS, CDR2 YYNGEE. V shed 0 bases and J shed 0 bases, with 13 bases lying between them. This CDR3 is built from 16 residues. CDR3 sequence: CASSVEGQGSSYEQYF. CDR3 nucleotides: TGTGCCAGCAGCGTAGAAGGGCAGGGGAGCTCCTACGAGCAGTACTTC. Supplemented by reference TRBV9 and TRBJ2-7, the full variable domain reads DSGVTQTPKHLITATGQRVTLRCSPRSGDLSVYWYQQSLDQGLQFLIQYYNGEERAKGNILERFSAQQFPDLHSELNLSSLELGDSALYFCASSVEGQGSSYEQYFGPGTRLTVT.

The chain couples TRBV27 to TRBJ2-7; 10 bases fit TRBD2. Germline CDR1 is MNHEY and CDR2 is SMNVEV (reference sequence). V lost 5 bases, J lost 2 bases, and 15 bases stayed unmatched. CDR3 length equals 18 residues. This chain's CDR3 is CASSPNPFGLAETYEQYF. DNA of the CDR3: TGTGCCAGCAGTCCCAACCCTTTTGGACTAGCGGAGACCTACGAGCAGTACTTC.

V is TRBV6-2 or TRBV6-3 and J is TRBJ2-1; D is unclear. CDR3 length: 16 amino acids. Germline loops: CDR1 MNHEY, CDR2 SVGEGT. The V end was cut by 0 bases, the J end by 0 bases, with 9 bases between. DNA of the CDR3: TGTGCCAGCAGTTACTCGAAGAAATTCTCCTACAATGAGCAGTTCTTC. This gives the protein CASSYSKKFSYNEQFF.

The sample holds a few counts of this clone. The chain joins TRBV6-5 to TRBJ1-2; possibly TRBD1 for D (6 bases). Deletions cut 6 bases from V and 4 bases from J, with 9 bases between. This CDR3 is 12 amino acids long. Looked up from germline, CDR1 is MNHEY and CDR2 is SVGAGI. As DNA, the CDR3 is TGTGCCAGCAGCCCACAGGGCTATGGCTACACCTTC. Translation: CASSPQGYGYTF.

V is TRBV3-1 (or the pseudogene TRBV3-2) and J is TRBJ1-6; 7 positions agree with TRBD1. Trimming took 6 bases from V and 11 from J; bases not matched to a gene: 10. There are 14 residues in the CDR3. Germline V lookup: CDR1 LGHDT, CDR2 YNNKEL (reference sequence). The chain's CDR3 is CASSQTGSGPPLHF. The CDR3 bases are TGTGCCAGCAGTCAGACAGGGTCGGGGCCACCCCTCCACTTT.

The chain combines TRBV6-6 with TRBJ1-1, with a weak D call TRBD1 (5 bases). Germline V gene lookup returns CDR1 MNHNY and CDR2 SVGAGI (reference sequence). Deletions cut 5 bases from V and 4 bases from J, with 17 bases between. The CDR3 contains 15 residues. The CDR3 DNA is TGTGCCAGCAGTCCTCCCTCGTTGGGGGGCACTGAAGCTTTCTTT. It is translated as CASSPPSLGGTEAFF.

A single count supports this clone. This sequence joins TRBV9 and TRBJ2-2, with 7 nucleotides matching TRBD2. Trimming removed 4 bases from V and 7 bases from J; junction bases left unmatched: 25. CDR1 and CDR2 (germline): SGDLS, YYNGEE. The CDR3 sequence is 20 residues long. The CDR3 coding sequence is TGTGCCAGCAGCCCGTGGACCCGGGATGTTAGGCGGGAGAAAGTCGGGGAGCTGTTTTTT. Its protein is CASSPWTRDVRREKVGELFF.

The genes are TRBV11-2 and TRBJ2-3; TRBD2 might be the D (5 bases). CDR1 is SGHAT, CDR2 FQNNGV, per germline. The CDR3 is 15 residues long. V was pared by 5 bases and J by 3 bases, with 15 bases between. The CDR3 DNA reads TGTGCCAGCAGCCAATGGACTGGTCCGACAGATACGCAGTATTTT. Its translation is CASSQWTGPTDTQYF.

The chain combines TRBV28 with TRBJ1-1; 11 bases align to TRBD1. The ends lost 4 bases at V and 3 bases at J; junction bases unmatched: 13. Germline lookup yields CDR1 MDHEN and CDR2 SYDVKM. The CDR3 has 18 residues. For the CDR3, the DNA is TGTGCCAGCAGTTCACCAGGGACAGGGGGGATTAAGGACACTGAAGCTTTCTTT. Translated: CASSSPGTGGIKDTEAFF.